The 16 T cell receptor beta chains reported below all come from one sample, sequenced in a study of CD8 T cells in ankylosing spondylitis. Points from the study as a whole: A TCR beta motif of 7 to 9 highly homologous variants seemed to mark ankylosing spondylitis blood.

Each CDR3 protein is one row after TCRdb ran MiXCR on the 5' RACE reads. The sample includes more than 300,000 distinct CDR3 sequences, less than 9.5% of them seen just once. Antigen specificity for these receptors is unknown. The sequenced material came from blood, either unsorted or a sorted T cell fraction (not recorded which). Every receptor here comes from a male donor with ankylosing spondylitis.

This clonotype was observed a handful of times. The rearrangement links TRBV24-1 to TRBJ2-1; D not resolved. The CDR3 consists of 16 residues. Trimming stripped 1 base from V and 4 bases from J, with 13 bases between. From germline, CDR1 is KGHDR and CDR2 SFDVKD. CDR3 bases: TGTGCCACCAGTGATTTACAAACCGCTAGTTACAATGAGCAGTTCTTC. Translation gives CATSDLQTASYNEQFF.

In its sample, this clonotype was seen a few times. The CDR3 region is CASSLAWGVKNIQYF. Here the CDR3 DNA reads TGTGCCAGCAGCTTAGCGTGGGGGGTAAAAAACATTCAGTACTTC. The chain couples TRBV11-2 to TRBJ2-4, with a tentative D call TRBD2 (6 bases). The CDR3 consists of 15 residues. Trimming took off 1 base at V and 4 bases at J, with 11 bases between the two ends. Germline assignment: CDR1 SGHAT and CDR2 FQNNGV.

The V call is TRBV6-5, the J call TRBJ2-1, with unresolved D. Germline lookup yields CDR1 MNHEY and CDR2 SVGAGI. Trimming took off 3 bases at V and 0 bases at J, with 15 bases between the two ends. This CDR3 has 17 amino acids. The CDR3: CASSYLHLDHSYNEQFF. CDR3 coding DNA: TGTGCCAGCAGTTATCTTCACCTGGACCACTCCTACAATGAGCAGTTCTTC.

This clonotype was counted only a few times. The chain couples TRBV14 to TRBJ2-1; no clear D. Germline V gene lookup returns CDR1 SGHDN and CDR2 FVKESK. The CDR3 length is 14 residues. The V gene lost 1 base and the J gene lost 7 bases, with 11 bases spanning the gap. The CDR3 nucleotides read TGTGCCAGCAGCCAAGTCGTGGGTGGTAATGAGCAGTTCTTC. It yields the protein CASSQVVGGNEQFF.

This clonotype has a count of ten or more. The chain recombines TRBV7-9 with TRBJ2-5; 10 nucleotides agree with TRBD2. CDR3 length: 14 amino acids. V shed 7 bases, J shed 2 bases, and the junction held 4 bases outside the gene matches. Germline V gives CDR1 SEHNR, CDR2 FQNEAQ (reference sequence). The CDR3 loop is CASKSLAGQETQYF. CDR3 nucleotide sequence: TGTGCCAGCAAATCACTAGCGGGGCAAGAGACCCAGTACTTC.

This clonotype was seen just once. The V gene is TRBV29-1, the J gene TRBJ2-1; 10 bases fit TRBD1. J was trimmed by 3 bases and V by 7 bases; bases with no gene match: 3. The CDR3 loop spans 13 amino acids. CDR1 is SQVTM and CDR2 is ANQGSEA in the germline V gene. The chain's CDR3 is CSDGTGDYNEQFF. CDR3 bases: TGCAGCGACGGGACAGGGGACTACAATGAGCAGTTCTTC.

This chain uses TRBV27 with TRBJ1-2, with D tentatively TRBD1 (6 bases). There are 15 residues in the CDR3. Germline V lookup: CDR1 MNHEY, CDR2 SMNVEV (reference sequence). Trimming removed 4 bases at V and 6 bases at J, with 18 bases between. CDR3 residues: CASSYSYAGADGYTF. CDR3 sequence (DNA): TGTGCCAGCAGTTACAGCTATGCAGGGGCGGATGGCTACACCTTC.

This clonotype was detected only a few times. J is TRBJ1-4 and V is TRBV9; D not resolved. The CDR3 is 16 amino acids. The germline V gene encodes CDR1 SGDLS and CDR2 YYNGEE. V lost 0 bases and J lost 0, with 9 bases in between. The CDR3 sequence is CASSVGVTATNEKLFF. Written as DNA, the CDR3 is TGTGCCAGCAGCGTAGGAGTTACCGCAACTAATGAAAAACTGTTTTTT.

This clonotype was recorded at least ten times. The chain links TRBV20-1 to TRBJ2-1, with D possibly being TRBD1 (6 bases). The CDR3 has 15 amino acids. From germline, CDR1 is DFQATT and CDR2 SNEGSKA (reference sequence). V lost 2 bases and J lost 0, with 11 bases in between. In DNA, the CDR3 is TGCAGTGCTAGACCCGGGACAAGCTCCTACAATGAGCAGTTCTTC. Amino acid sequence: CSARPGTSSYNEQFF.

The J gene is TRBJ2-3, the V gene TRBV12-3 or TRBV12-4; TRBD1 aligns across 10 bases. The J segment lost 4 bases and the V segment lost 3 bases, leaving 4 bases of the junction unmatched. This CDR3 is 15 amino acids long. CDR3 DNA sequence: TGTGCCAGCAGTTTTCAGGGACAGGGGTCAGATACGCAGTATTTT. Encoded protein: CASSFQGQGSDTQYF.

This clonotype was seen more than once but under ten times. The chain combines TRBV3-1 with TRBJ1-1; the D is unclear. The CDR3 contains 14 residues. The germline V gene has CDR1 LGHDT and CDR2 YNNKEL (reference sequence). V was pared by 4 bases and J by 3 bases, with 12 bases between. The CDR3 coding sequence is TGTGCCAGCAGCCCAGGAACACCTGACACTGAAGCTTTCTTT. Protein: CASSPGTPDTEAFF.

This chain links TRBV28 with TRBJ2-1; 10 bases are shared with TRBD1. Germline CDR1 and CDR2: MDHEN and SYDVKM. J gave up 8 bases and V 2 bases, and 6 bases lay outside the gene matches. The CDR3 runs to 15 residues. CDR3: CASSLGTGATDEQFF. CDR3 nucleotides: TGTGCCAGCAGTTTAGGGACAGGGGCAACGGATGAGCAGTTCTTC.

This clonotype was picked up a small number of times. The V call is TRBV11-2, the J call TRBJ1-3; weak D call: TRBD1 (5 bases). The V gene lost 4 bases and the J gene lost 0 bases, with 10 bases spanning the gap. The CDR3 consists of 15 residues. Germline loops: CDR1 SGHAT, CDR2 FQNNGV. CDR3 nucleotide sequence: TGTGCCAGCAGCTGGACACAGAACTCTGGAAACACCATATATTTT. Its translation is CASSWTQNSGNTIYF.

Only one count was recorded for this clonotype. The chain combines TRBV5-4 with TRBJ2-1; 7 nucleotides agree with TRBD1. Trimming cost V 5 bases and J 4 bases; bases outside gene matches: 12. The germline gives CDR1 SGHNT, CDR2 YYREEE (reference sequence). The CDR3 has 16 residues. The CDR3 sequence is CASSSNWDSLYNEQFF. The CDR3 nucleotides are TGTGCCAGCAGTTCAAACTGGGACAGCCTGTACAATGAGCAGTTCTTC.

This clonotype turned up a few times. The chain combines TRBV5-1 with TRBJ2-3; the D is unclear. The ends were cut back, 1 base at V and 3 bases at J, with 9 bases in the middle. CDR3 size: 14 residues. Germline lookup yields CDR1 SGHRS and CDR2 YFSETQ. CDR3 sequence (DNA): TGCGCCAGCAGCTTGAGCCCAGGTACAGATACGCAGTATTTT. Translated, it gives CASSLSPGTDTQYF.

The chain joins TRBV11-2 to TRBJ2-1, with D maybe TRBD2 (6 bases). The V and J ends lost 3 bases and 8 bases respectively, with 14 bases between them. The CDR3 consists of 14 residues. Germline loops: CDR1 SGHAT, CDR2 FQNNGV. This CDR3 reads CASSLARTIDEQFF. Here the CDR3 DNA reads TGTGCCAGCAGCTTGGCTAGGACTATCGATGAGCAGTTCTTC.